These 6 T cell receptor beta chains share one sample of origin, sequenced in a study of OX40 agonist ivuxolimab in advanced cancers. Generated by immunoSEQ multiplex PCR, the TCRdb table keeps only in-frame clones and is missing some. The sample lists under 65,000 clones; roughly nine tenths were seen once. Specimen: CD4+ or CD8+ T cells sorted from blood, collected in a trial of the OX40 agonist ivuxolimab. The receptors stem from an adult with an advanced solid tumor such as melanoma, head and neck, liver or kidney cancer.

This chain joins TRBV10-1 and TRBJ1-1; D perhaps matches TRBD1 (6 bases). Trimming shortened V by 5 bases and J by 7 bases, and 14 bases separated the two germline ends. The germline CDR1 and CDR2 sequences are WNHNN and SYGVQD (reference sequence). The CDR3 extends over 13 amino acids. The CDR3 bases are TGCGCCAGCAGTCAAGGGGGGACTAATGAAGCTTTCTTT. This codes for CASSQGGTNEAFF.

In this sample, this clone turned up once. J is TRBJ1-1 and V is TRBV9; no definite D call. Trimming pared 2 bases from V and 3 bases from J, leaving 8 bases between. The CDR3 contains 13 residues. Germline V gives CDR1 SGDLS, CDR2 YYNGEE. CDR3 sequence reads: CASSVSWDTEAFF. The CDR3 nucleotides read TGTGCCAGCAGCGTGAGTTGGGACACTGAAGCTTTCTTT.

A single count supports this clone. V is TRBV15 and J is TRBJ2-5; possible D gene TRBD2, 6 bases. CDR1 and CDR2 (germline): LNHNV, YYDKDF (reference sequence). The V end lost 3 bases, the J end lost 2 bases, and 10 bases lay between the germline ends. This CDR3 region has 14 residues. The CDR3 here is CATSRWDLQETQYF. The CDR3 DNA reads TGTGCCACCAGCAGGTGGGACTTGCAAGAGACCCAGTACTTC.

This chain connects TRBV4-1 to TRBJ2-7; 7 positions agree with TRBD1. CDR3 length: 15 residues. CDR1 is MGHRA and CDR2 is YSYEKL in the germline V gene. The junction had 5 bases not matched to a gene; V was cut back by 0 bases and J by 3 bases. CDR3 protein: CASSQDGTAFYEQYF. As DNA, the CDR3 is TGCGCCAGCAGCCAAGACGGGACAGCTTTCTACGAGCAGTACTTC.

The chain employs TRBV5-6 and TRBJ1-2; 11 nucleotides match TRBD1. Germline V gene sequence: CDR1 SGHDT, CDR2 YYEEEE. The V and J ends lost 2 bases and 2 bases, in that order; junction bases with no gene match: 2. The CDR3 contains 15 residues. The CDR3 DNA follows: TGTGCCAGCAGCTTTTGGGACAGGGGGAACTATGGCTACACCTTC. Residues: CASSFWDRGNYGYTF.

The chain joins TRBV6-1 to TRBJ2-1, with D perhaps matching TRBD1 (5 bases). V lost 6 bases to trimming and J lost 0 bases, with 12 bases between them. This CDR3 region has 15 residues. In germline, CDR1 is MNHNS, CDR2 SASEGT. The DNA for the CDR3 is TGTGCCAGCAGCTCAGGGCAGGTCTCCTACAATGAGCAGTTCTTC. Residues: CASSSGQVSYNEQFF.